The rows below give T cell receptor beta chains drawn from one sample of a study of shared clonotypes between healthy human individuals. The assay was immunoSEQ multiplex PCR, and TCRdb's table has in-frame clones only and misses some. The table has around 750,000 clones, about 74% seen once. What was sequenced was memory CD4+ T cells sorted from blood. These receptors were obtained from a woman in her thirties in good health. Both conserved end residues are part of each CDR3. The D gene is left open where the match is weak. Only some rows state a clone size, as once, few, many or a class for expanded clones.

CASTDRPDGEQYF | TGCGCCAGCACTGACAGGCCGGATGGCGAGCAGTACTTC | TRBV5-1 | - | TRBJ2-7 | -
CARSYYGGFSSSEQYF | TGTGCCAGAAGCTATTACGGTGGGTTCTCCTCGTCCGAGCAGTACTTC | TRBV5-3 | few | TRBJ2-7 | -
CAVMRRVNTEAFF | TGTGCCGTTATGAGACGAGTGAACACTGAAGCTTTCTTT | TRBV28 | - | TRBJ1-1 | -
CASSQVSNTGELFF | TGCGCCAGCAGCCAGGTCTCCAACACCGGGGAGCTGTTTTTT | TRBV5-1 | - | TRBJ2-2 | -
CASSLGTYQPGFF | TGTGCCAGCAGCTTAGGGACCTACCAACCGGGGTTCTTC | TRBV7-2 | - | TRBJ2-1 | -
CSGSGSIVNEQFF | TGCAGCGGGAGCGGGAGTATAGTCAATGAGCAGTTCTTC | TRBV29-1 | few | TRBJ2-1 | TRBD2
CASRRGQGVYNEQFF | TGTGCCAGCAGGAGGGGACAGGGGGTCTACAATGAGCAGTTCTTC | TRBV2 | - | TRBJ2-1 | TRBD1
CASSTLGGTGNEQFF | TGTGCCAGTAGTACCCTGGGAGGGACCGGCAATGAGCAGTTCTTC | TRBV19 | - | TRBJ2-1 | TRBD2
CASSQSQNEKLFF | TGTGCCAGCAGCCAATCTCAAAATGAAAAACTGTTTTTT | TRBV16 | few | TRBJ1-4 | -
CASRTSGRANTGELFF | TGCGCCAGTCGGACTAGCGGGAGGGCGAACACCGGGGAGCTGTTTTTT | TRBV5-1 | - | TRBJ2-2 | TRBD2
CASSYSMGDEQYF | TGTGCCAGCAGTTACTCGATGGGGGACGAGCAGTACTTC | TRBV6-5 | - | TRBJ2-7 | -
CASRLDSLSSGNTIYF | TGTGCCAGCCGCCTGGACAGCCTTAGCTCTGGAAACACCATATATTTT | TRBV2 | - | TRBJ1-3 | -
CASSLWPNEQYF | TGTGCCAGCAGTTTATGGCCGAACGAGCAGTACTTC | TRBV28 | - | TRBJ2-7 | -
CASSLPGQLAKNIQYF | TGCGCCAGCAGCCTCCCAGGACAACTAGCCAAAAACATTCAGTACTTC | TRBV4-1 | once | TRBJ2-4 | -
CASSLYSLPGEKLFF | TGTGCCAGCAGTTTATACAGTTTACCTGGTGAAAAACTGTTTTTT | TRBV28 | - | TRBJ1-4 | -
CASSPSARGFETQYF | TGTGCCAGCAGCCCGTCCGCTAGAGGCTTTGAGACCCAGTACTTC | TRBV5-4 | - | TRBJ2-5 | -
CSVVPANTYNEQFF | TGCAGCGTTGTGCCAGCGAATACCTACAATGAGCAGTTCTTC | TRBV29-1 | - | TRBJ2-1 | -
CASTTRETQYF | TGTGCCAGCACTACGAGGGAGACCCAGTACTTC | TRBV6-1 | - | TRBJ2-5 | -
CAISESPSPGTEAFF | TGTGCCATCAGTGAGTCTCCCTCTCCGGGGACTGAAGCTTTCTTT | TRBV10-3 | - | TRBJ1-1 | -
CASSYDSDQNTEAFF | TGTGCCAGCAGTTACGACAGCGACCAGAACACTGAAGCTTTCTTT | TRBV6-5 | - | TRBJ1-1 | -
CASRWRDSGYTF | TGTGCCAGTCGGTGGAGGGACAGTGGCTACACCTTC | TRBV19 | - | TRBJ1-2 | TRBD1
CASSRTLDTRTDTQYF | TGTGCCAGCAGTCGTACCCTTGACACCCGCACAGATACGCAGTATTTT | TRBV27 | - | TRBJ2-3 | -
CASSSGGGIGEQYF | TGTGCCAGCAGCTCAGGAGGGGGAATCGGCGAGCAGTACTTC | TRBV7-6 | - | TRBJ2-7 | -
CATSWGVGEAFF | TGTGCCACCAGCTGGGGGGTGGGGGAAGCTTTCTTT | TRBV15 | - | TRBJ1-1 | -
CASSPSGGNTEAFF | TGTGCCAGCAGCCCCTCTGGCGGGAACACTGAAGCTTTCTTT | TRBV7-9 | - | TRBJ1-1 | -
CASTKEGQPNEKLFF | TGTGCCAGTACGAAGGAGGGACAGCCTAATGAAAAACTGTTTTTT | TRBV14 | once | TRBJ1-4 | TRBD1
CASSPQTSNEQFF | TGTGCCAGCAGCCCCCAGACTAGCAATGAGCAGTTCTTC | TRBV5-4 | - | TRBJ2-1 | -
CASSRGASGPEAFF | TGTGCCAGCAGCCGCGGGGCCAGCGGCCCTGAAGCTTTCTTT | TRBV6-5 | - | TRBJ1-1 | -
CASSRDRGANEQYF | TGCGCCAGCAGCCGGGACAGGGGGGCAAACGAGCAGTACTTC | TRBV5-1 | - | TRBJ2-7 | TRBD1
CASTRLAGGGDTQYF | TGTGCCAGCACCAGACTAGCGGGAGGGGGAGATACGCAGTATTTT | TRBV2 | - | TRBJ2-3 | TRBD2
CASSRDRVDLTQYF | TGTGCCAGCAGCCGGGACAGGGTAGATTTGACCCAGTACTTC | TRBV14 | few | TRBJ2-5 | TRBD1
CASSVFDGAGNTIYF | TGTGCCAGCAGCGTCTTTGATGGGGCTGGAAACACCATATATTTT | TRBV9 | many | TRBJ1-3 | -
CASSGNRRETQYF | TGTGCCAGCAGTGGAAATCGTCGGGAGACCCAGTACTTC | TRBV6-1 | few | TRBJ2-5 | -
CASRFTVSTDTQYF | TGTGCCAGCAGATTTACAGTTAGCACAGATACGCAGTATTTT | TRBV27 | few | TRBJ2-3 | -
CASSGGRLLPPYEQYF | TGTGCCAGCAGTGGGGGGCGCCTCCTCCCCCCCTACGAGCAGTACTTC | TRBV25-1 | once | TRBJ2-7 | -
CASSPRLAGGYEQYF | TGTGCCAGCAGTCCCCGACTAGCGGGAGGTTACGAGCAGTACTTC | TRBV2 | - | TRBJ2-7 | TRBD2
CAWSVWQNQPQHF | TGTGCCTGGAGTGTGTGGCAAAATCAGCCCCAGCATTTT | TRBV30 | - | TRBJ1-5 | -
CASSQDHSGYTQYF | TGTGCCAGCAGCCAAGATCACTCGGGGTATACGCAGTATTTT | TRBV14 | - | TRBJ2-3 | -
CASSPSWTGYEQYF | TGTGCCAGCAGCCCATCATGGACAGGCTACGAGCAGTACTTC | TRBV7-2 | - | TRBJ2-7 | TRBD1
CASSPPAGVTDTQYF | TGTGCCAGCTCACCACCGGCGGGAGTCACAGATACGCAGTATTTT | TRBV18 | few | TRBJ2-3 | TRBD2
CAWSVNRGYYGYTF | TGTGCCTGGAGTGTAAACAGGGGCTACTATGGTTACACCTTC | TRBV30 | - | TRBJ1-2 | TRBD1
CASSEASQGETQYF | TGTGCCAGCAGTGAAGCTTCGCAGGGAGAGACCCAGTACTTC | TRBV2 | - | TRBJ2-5 | -
CASSLVLAGVNEQFF | TGCGCCAGCAGCTTGGTTCTAGCGGGAGTCAATGAGCAGTTCTTC | TRBV5-1 | - | TRBJ2-1 | TRBD2
CASSKLDSISGNTIYF | TGTGCCAGTAGTAAGCTGGACAGCATCTCTGGAAACACCATATATTTT | TRBV19 | - | TRBJ1-3 | -
CASSLEASGGYNEQFF | TGTGCCAGCAGCTTGGAAGCTAGCGGGGGGTACAATGAGCAGTTCTTC | TRBV4-2 | - | TRBJ2-1 | TRBD2
CASSTGVETQYF | TGTGCCAGCTCTACGGGGGTCGAGACCCAGTACTTC | TRBV28 | - | TRBJ2-5 | -
CARASGGNSYEQYF | TGTGCCCGCGCTTCTGGGGGTAACTCCTACGAGCAGTACTTC | TRBV30 | once | TRBJ2-7 | -
CASSPRLGTFEAFF | TGTGCCAGCTCACCAAGGCTAGGGACATTTGAAGCTTTCTTT | TRBV18 | - | TRBJ1-1 | -
CASSDPGQRPEKLFF | TGTGCCAGCAGCGATCCGGGACAGCGACCTGAAAAACTGTTTTTT | TRBV5-5 | - | TRBJ1-4 | TRBD1
CASSEAPDSTGWNGYTF | TGTGCCAGCAGTGAAGCCCCCGATTCCACAGGGTGGAATGGCTACACCTTC | TRBV25-1 | - | TRBJ1-2 | -
CASTASGTSYEQYF | TGCGCCAGCACCGCATCCGGGACCTCCTACGAGCAGTACTTC | TRBV10-2 | - | TRBJ2-7 | -